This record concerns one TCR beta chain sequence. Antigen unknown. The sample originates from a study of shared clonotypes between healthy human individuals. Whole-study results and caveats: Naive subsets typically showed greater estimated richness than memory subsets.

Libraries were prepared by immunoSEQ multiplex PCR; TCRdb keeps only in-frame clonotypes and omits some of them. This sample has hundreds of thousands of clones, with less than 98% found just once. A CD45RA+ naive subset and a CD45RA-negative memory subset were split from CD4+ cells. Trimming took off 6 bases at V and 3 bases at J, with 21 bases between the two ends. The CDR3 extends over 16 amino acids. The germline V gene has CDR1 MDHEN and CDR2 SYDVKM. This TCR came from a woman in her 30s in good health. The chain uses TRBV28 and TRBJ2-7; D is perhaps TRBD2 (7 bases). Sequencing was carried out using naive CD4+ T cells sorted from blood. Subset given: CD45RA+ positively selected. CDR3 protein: CASSSPPGGQNYEQYF. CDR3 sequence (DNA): TGTGCCAGCAGCTCCCCTCCGGGGGGCCAGAACTACGAGCAGTACTTC. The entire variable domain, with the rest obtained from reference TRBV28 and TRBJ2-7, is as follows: DVKVTQSSRYLVKRTGEKVFLECVQDMDHENMFWYRQDPGLGLRLIYFSYDVKMKEKGDIPEGYSVSREKKERFSLILESASTNQTSMYLCASSSPPGGQNYEQYFGPGTRLTVT.